The rows below give T cell receptor beta chains drawn from one sample of a study of blood T cell repertoires in COVID-19. TCRdb keeps only in-frame clones here, not all; method: immunoSEQ multiplex PCR. The data contain about 320,000 clones, roughly 87% of them singletons. Material for sequencing was PBMCs or T cells enriched from blood (not recorded which). These receptor sequences come from a woman between 18 and 29 years old who had recovered from COVID-19. CDR3s include the opening cysteine and the closing phenylalanine or tryptophan. A D gene is named only where the DNA matches it firmly. Where a row states a size, it is once, few, many or the class of an expanded clone; other rows omit it.

abundance: once; j_gene: TRBJ2-3; v_gene: TRBV5-8; d_gene: .; CDR3nt: TGTGCCAGCAACCCCGGCTACCTGGGGGCGAAAGATACGCAGTATTTT; CDR3aa: CASNPGYLGAKDTQYF
abundance: once; j_gene: TRBJ2-5; v_gene: TRBV7-8; d_gene: TRBD2; CDR3nt: TGTGCCAGCAGCGTTCGACTAGCGGGCTTACAAGAGACCCAGTACTTC; CDR3aa: CASSVRLAGLQETQYF
abundance: .; j_gene: TRBJ2-7; v_gene: TRBV10-2; d_gene: .; CDR3nt: TGCGCCAGCCGGGCGGGGATCGAGCAGTACTTC; CDR3aa: CASRAGIEQYF
abundance: .; j_gene: TRBJ1-4; v_gene: TRBV28; d_gene: TRBD1; CDR3nt: TGTGCCAGCAGTTTGGCGGGACAGGGGACGTTAGTTGAAAAACTGTTTTTT; CDR3aa: CASSLAGQGTLVEKLFF
abundance: .; j_gene: TRBJ2-7; v_gene: TRBV7-8; d_gene: .; CDR3nt: TGTGCCAGCAGCCAGATACGTGGGAGATCCTACGAGCAGTACTTC; CDR3aa: CASSQIRGRSYEQYF
abundance: .; j_gene: TRBJ1-1; v_gene: TRBV5-5; d_gene: .; CDR3nt: TGTGCCAGCAGCTTGGGCGGGACGAACACTGAAGCTTTCTTT; CDR3aa: CASSLGGTNTEAFF
abundance: .; j_gene: TRBJ1-2; v_gene: TRBV6-5; d_gene: .; CDR3nt: TGTGCCAGCATCGACAGCGGGGGTGGGGGCTACACCTTC; CDR3aa: CASIDSGGGGYTF
abundance: .; j_gene: TRBJ1-1; v_gene: TRBV5-4; d_gene: TRBD1; CDR3nt: TGTGCCAGCCAATATCATACAGGGGAATCTGAAGCTTTCTTT; CDR3aa: CASQYHTGESEAFF
abundance: once; j_gene: TRBJ2-3; v_gene: TRBV18; d_gene: TRBD2; CDR3nt: TGTGCCAGCTCACCTACACTAGCGGGAGCGGGGTACGCGCAGTATTTT; CDR3aa: CASSPTLAGAGYAQYF
abundance: .; j_gene: TRBJ1-1; v_gene: TRBV7-3; d_gene: .; CDR3nt: TGTGCCAGCAGCTTCTCCAGGGCCACTGAAGCTTTCTTT; CDR3aa: CASSFSRATEAFF
abundance: .; j_gene: TRBJ2-7; v_gene: TRBV7-2; d_gene: TRBD1; CDR3nt: TGTGCCAGCAGCCCGCACTCCCAGGGGGCCAAGAGCTCCTACGAGCAGTACTTC; CDR3aa: CASSPHSQGAKSSYEQYF